The next 8 T cell receptor beta chains were all read from a single sample in a study of cytomegalovirus exposure and HLA in healthy donors. Method: immunoSEQ multiplex PCR; TCRdb's copy keeps in-frame clones and lacks some. The sample records fewer than 250,000 clones, about 83% being singletons. Sequenced material: PBMCs. The receptors were gathered from a woman aged 18-29 years in good health and CMV-seronegative.

This rearrangement joins TRBV19 to TRBJ1-2; TRBD1 aligns across 7 bases. The CDR3 contains 16 residues. Per germline, CDR1 LNHDA and CDR2 SQIVND (reference sequence). With 6 bases clipped from V and 3 bases from J, the junction kept 13 bases outside the gene matches. The CDR3 DNA sequence: TGTGCCAGTAGCCTTTGGACCGGACAGGTCGACTATGGCTACACCTTC. It codes for CASSLWTGQVDYGYTF.

The chain links TRBV7-2 to TRBJ2-1; D not certain. V was trimmed by 0 bases and J by 0 bases, leaving 9 bases between them. CDR1 is SGHTA and CDR2 is FQGNSA in the germline V gene. This CDR3 is 16 amino acids long. CDR3 sequence reads: CASSLAFSSSYNEQFF. The CDR3 DNA follows: TGTGCCAGCAGCTTAGCGTTTTCGAGCTCCTACAATGAGCAGTTCTTC.

The chain couples TRBV7-7 to TRBJ1-5, with D unresolved. The CDR3 runs 13 residues. The V end lost 2 bases, the J end lost 6 bases, and 8 bases lay between the germline ends. Germline V lookup: CDR1 SSHAT, CDR2 FNYEAQ (reference sequence). The CDR3, as DNA: TGTGCCAGCAGCTTAAGTCGAGGTCAGCCCCAGCATTTT. Its protein is CASSLSRGQPQHF.

This clone was seen a handful of times. The rearrangement joins TRBV30 to TRBJ1-5; D gene ambiguous. CDR1 and CDR2 from the germline V gene are GTSNPN and SVGIG (reference sequence). V was shortened by 0 bases and J by 3 bases, with 6 bases between the two germline ends. The CDR3 totals 13 residues. CDR3 nucleotide sequence: TGTGCCTGGAGTGTACAGACCAATCAGCCCCAGCATTTT. It is translated as CAWSVQTNQPQHF.

The chain combines TRBV29-1 with TRBJ2-3; 7 nucleotides line up with TRBD2. The germline gives CDR1 SQVTM, CDR2 ANQGSEA. CDR3 length: 11 residues. The V segment lost 7 bases and the J segment 6 bases; nucleotides outside the gene matches: 4. For the CDR3, the DNA is TGCAGCGCCCAAGCGGGGGATACGCAGTATTTT. Amino acid sequence: CSAQAGDTQYF.

The chain has TRBV7-9 and TRBJ1-5; unclear D gene. The CDR3 is 14 amino acids. The germline V gene encodes CDR1 SEHNR and CDR2 FQNEAQ (reference sequence). V dropped 8 bases and J dropped 4 bases, with 15 bases sitting between them. CDR3 DNA: TGTGCCAGCGCTCCGTCGGCAGGAAATCAGCCCCAGCATTTT. Its protein product is CASAPSAGNQPQHF.

J is TRBJ1-3 and V is TRBV5-4; 7 bases agree with TRBD1. The germline V gene has CDR1 SGHNT and CDR2 YYREEE (reference sequence). The V segment lost 4 bases and the J segment 3 bases; nucleotides outside the gene matches: 4. The CDR3 is 14 amino acids. CDR3: CASSRGTVGNTIYF. CDR3 DNA: TGTGCCAGCAGCCGGGGGACAGTTGGAAACACCATATATTTT.

The rearrangement joins TRBV9 to TRBJ2-7, with a possible D match to TRBD1 (5 bases). Germline V CDR1 and CDR2: SGDLS, YYNGEE. The CDR3 has 15 amino acids. V lost 0 bases and J lost 3, with 13 bases in between. DNA for the CDR3: TGTGCCAGCAGCGTAGAGACAGCACCCTACTACGAGCAGTACTTC. Protein sequence: CASSVETAPYYEQYF.